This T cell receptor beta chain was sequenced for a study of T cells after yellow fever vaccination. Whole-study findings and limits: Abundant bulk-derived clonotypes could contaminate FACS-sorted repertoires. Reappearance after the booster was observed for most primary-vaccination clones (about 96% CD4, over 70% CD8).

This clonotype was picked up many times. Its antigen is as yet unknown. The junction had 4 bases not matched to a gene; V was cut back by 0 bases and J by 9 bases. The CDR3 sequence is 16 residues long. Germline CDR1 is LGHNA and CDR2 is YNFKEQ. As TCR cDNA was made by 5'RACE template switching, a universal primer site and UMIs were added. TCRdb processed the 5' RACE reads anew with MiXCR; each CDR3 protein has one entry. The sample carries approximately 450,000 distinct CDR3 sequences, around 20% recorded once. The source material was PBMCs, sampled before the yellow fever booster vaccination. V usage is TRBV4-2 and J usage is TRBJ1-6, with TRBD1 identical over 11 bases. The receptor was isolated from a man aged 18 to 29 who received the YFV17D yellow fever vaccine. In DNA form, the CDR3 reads TGTGCCAGCAGCCAAGATCGGGGGACAGGGGGTTCACCCCTCCACTTT. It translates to CASSQDRGTGGSPLHF.